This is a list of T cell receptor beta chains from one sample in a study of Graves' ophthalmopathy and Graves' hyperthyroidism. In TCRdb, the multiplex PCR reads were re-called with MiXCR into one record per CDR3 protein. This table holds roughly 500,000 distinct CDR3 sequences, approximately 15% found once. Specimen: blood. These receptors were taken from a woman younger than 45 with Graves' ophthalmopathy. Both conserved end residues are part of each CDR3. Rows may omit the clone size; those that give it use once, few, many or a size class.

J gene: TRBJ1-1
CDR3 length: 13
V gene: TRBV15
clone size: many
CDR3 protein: CATSRVQGTEAFF

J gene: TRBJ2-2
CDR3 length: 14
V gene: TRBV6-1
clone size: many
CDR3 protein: CASSEHRSTGELFF

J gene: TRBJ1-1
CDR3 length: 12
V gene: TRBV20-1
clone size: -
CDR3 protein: CSAPIDGTDAFF

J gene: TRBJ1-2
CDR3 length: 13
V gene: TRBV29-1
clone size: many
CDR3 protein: CSARDGGIYGYTF

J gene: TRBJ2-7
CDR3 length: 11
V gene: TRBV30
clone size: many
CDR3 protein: CAWRQGYEQYF

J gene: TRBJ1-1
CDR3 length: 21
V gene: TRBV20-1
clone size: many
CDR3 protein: CSARDLAAGGLAGGMNTEAFF

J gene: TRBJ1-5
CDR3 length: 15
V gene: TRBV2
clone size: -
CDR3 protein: CASTGGAPANQPQHF

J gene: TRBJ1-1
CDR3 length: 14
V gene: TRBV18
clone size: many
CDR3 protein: CASSLRQADTEAFF

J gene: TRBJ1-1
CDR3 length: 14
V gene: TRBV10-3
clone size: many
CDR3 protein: CAISAGQPNTEAFF

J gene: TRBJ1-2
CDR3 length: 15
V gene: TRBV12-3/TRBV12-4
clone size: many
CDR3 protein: CASNSGTSFSYGYTF

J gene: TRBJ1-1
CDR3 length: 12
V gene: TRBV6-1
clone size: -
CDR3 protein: CASSGTIYEAFF

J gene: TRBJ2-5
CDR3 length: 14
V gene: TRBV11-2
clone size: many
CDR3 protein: CASSPEWGRETQYF

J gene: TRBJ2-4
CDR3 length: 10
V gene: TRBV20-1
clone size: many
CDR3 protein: CSAHQNIQYF

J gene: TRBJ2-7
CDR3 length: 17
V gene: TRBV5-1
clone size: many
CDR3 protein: CASSLDETGWGSYEQYF

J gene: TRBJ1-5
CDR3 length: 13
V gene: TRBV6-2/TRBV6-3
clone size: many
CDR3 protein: CASSFRENQPQHF

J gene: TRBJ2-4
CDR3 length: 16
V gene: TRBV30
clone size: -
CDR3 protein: CAWSRGTGPPKNIQYF

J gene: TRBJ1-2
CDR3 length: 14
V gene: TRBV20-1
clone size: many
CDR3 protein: CSPEGEGLNYGYTF

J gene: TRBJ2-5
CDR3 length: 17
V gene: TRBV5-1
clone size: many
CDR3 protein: CASSLIPRTTQSETQYF

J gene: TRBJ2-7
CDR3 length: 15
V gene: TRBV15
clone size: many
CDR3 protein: CATSRSGGLKYEQYF

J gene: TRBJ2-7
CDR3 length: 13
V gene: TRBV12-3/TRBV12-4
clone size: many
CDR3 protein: CASSLAPAYEQYF

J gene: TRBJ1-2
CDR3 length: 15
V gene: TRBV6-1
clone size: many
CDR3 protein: CASSDSRDRGVGYTF

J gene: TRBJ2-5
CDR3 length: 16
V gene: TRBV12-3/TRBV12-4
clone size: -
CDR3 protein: CASSPGGTSGEETQYF

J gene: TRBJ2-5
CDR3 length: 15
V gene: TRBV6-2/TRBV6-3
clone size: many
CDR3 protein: CASMNRGAARETQYF

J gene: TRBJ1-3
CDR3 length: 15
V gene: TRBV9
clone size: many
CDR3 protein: CASSGPSSSGNTIYF

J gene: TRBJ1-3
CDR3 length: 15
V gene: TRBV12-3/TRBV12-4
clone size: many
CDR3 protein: CASSLRTVSGNTIYF

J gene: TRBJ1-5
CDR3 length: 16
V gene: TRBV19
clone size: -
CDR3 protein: CASTHRPGGSNQPQHF

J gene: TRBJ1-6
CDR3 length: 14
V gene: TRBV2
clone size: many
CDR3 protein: CASSEVGDNSPLHF

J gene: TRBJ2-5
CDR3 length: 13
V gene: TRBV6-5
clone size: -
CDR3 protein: CASSYPNRLAGVF

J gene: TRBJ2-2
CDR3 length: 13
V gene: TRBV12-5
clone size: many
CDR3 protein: CASGREAAGELFF

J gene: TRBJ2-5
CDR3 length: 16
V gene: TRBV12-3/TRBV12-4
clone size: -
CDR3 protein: CASSPHGTGVGETQYF

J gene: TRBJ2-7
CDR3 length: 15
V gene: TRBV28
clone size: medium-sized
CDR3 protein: CASSLGAGDLNEQYF

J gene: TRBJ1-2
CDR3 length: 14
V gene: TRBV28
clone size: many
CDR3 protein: CASSSSGQGSGYTF

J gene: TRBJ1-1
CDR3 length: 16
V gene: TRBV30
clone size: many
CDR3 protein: CAWSWGTGVLSTEAFF

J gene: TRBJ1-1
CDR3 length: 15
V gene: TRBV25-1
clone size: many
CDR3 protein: CASSAPRGPNTEAFF

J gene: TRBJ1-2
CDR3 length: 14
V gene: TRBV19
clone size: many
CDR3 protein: CASSVFRDYYGYTF

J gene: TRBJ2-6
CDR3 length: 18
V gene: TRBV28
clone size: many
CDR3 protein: CASSPRGTGGSGANVLTF

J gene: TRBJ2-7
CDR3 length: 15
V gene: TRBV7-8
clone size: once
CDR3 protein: CASSQRRTPTYEQYF

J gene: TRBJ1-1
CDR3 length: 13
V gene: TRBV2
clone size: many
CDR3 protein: CASRTGMNTEAFF

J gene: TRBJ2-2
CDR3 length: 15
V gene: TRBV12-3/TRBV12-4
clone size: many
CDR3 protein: CASKRSGSNTGELFF

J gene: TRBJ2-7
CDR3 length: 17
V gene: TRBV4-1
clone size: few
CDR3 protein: CASSPVQGGPSSYEQYF

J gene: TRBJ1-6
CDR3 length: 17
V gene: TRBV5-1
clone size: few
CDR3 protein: CASSPHPESSYNSPLHF

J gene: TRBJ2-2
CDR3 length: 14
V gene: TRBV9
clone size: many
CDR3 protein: CASSVDQGTGELFF

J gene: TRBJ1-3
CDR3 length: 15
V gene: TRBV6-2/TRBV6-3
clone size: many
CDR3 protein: CASSYSSISGNTIYF

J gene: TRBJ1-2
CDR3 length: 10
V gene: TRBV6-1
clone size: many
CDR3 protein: CASYYYGYTF

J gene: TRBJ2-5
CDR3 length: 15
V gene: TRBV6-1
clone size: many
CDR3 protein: CASTQGQGFQETQYF

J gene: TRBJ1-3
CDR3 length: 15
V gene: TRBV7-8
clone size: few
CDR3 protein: CASLDDKISGNTIYF

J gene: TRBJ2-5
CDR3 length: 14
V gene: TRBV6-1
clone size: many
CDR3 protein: CASSGTPSWETQYF

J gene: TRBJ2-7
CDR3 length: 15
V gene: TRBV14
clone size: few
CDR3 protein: CASSQVRLGPSEQYF

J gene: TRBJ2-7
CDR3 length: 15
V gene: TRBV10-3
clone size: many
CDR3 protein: CAISEFGTGSYEQYF

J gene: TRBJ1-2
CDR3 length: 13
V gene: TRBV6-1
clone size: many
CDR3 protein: CASRRDLGTGYTF

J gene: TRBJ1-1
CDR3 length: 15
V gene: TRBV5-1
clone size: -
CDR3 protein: CASSLRLQRNTEAFF

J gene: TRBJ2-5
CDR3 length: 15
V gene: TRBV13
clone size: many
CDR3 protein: CASSLFAGGPETQYF

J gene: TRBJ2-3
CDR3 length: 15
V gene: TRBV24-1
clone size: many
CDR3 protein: CATSDPGVAGDTQYF

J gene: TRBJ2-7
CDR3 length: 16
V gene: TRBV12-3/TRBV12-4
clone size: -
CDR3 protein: CASSEILAVGPRDQYF

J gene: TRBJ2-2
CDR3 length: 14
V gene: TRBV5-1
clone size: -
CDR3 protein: CASSLGTARGELFF

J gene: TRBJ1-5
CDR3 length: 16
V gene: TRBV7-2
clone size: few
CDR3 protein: CASSLAGLVTSSTQHF

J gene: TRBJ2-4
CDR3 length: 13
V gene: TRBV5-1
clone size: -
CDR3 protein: CASRPDRGGIQYF